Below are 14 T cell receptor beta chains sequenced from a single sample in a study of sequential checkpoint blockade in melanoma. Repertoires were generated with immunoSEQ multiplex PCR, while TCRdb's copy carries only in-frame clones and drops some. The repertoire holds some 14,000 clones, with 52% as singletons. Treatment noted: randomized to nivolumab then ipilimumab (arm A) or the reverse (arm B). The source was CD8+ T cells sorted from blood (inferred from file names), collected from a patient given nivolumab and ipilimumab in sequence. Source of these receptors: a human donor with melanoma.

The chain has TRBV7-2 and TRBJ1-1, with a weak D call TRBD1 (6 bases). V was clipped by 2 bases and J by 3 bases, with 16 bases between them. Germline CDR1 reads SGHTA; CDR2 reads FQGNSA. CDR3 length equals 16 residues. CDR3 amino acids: CASSLRPQGYDTEAFF. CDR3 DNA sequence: TGTGCCAGCAGCTTAAGACCCCAGGGGTACGACACTGAAGCTTTCTTT.

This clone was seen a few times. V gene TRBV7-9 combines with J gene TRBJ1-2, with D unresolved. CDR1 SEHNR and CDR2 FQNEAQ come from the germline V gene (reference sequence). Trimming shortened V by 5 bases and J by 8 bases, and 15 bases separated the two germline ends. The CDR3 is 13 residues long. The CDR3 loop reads CASSPGPLGGYTF. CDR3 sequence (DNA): TGTGCCAGCAGCCCAGGCCCTCTTGGGGGCTACACCTTC. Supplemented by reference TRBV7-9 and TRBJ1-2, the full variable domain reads DTGVSQNPRHKITKRGQNVTFRCDPISEHNRLYWYRQTLGQGPEFLTYFQNEAQLEKSRLLSDRFSAERPKGSFSTLEIQRTEQGDSAMYLCASSPGPLGGYTFGSGTRLTVV.

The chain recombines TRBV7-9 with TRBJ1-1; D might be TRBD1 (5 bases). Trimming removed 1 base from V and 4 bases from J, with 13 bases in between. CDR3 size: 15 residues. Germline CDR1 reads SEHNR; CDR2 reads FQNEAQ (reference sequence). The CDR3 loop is CASSLVGVGGTEAFF. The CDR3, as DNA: TGTGCCAGCAGCTTAGTAGGGGTGGGTGGCACTGAAGCTTTCTTT.

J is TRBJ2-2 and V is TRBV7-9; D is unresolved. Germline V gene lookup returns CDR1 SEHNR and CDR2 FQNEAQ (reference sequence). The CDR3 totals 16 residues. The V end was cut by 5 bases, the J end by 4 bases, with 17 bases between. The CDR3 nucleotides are TGTGCCAGCAGCCCCACGGATCCTAGTTTCACCGGGGAGCTGTTTTTT. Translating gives CASSPTDPSFTGELFF.

CDR3 coding DNA: TGTGCCAGCAGCTTGGGCCGGGAGACCCAGTACTTC. This sequence encodes CASSLGRETQYF. V and J are TRBV7-9 and TRBJ2-5; D gene ambiguous. This CDR3 comprises 12 residues. Trimming cost V 3 bases and J 5 bases, with 7 bases left between them. Germline CDR1 and CDR2: SEHNR and FQNEAQ (reference sequence).

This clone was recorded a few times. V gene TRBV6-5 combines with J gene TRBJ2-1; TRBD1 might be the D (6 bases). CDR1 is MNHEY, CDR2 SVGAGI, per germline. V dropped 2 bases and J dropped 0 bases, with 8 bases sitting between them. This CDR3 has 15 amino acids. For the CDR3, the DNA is TGTGCCAGCAGTTACCTGGACAGCTCCTACAATGAGCAGTTCTTC. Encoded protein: CASSYLDSSYNEQFF.

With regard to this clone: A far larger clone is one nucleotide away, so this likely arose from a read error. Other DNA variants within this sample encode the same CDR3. The CDR3 coding sequence is TGTGCCAGCAGCCAATGGAGCGCAGGGCTTGGCTACACCTTC. As protein: CASSQWSAGLGYTF. The chain uses TRBV5-3 and TRBJ1-2, with D perhaps matching TRBD1 (5 bases). TRBV5-3 is an ORF, with its function uncertain. V shed 8 bases and J shed 7 bases, with 21 bases lying between them. This CDR3 contains 14 residues.

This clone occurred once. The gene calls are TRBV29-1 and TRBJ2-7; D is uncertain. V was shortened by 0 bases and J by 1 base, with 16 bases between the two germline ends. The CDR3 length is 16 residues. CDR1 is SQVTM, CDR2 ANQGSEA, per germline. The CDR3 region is CSVEDKERITSYEQYF. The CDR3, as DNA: TGCAGCGTTGAAGATAAGGAGCGAATTACGTCCTACGAGCAGTACTTC.

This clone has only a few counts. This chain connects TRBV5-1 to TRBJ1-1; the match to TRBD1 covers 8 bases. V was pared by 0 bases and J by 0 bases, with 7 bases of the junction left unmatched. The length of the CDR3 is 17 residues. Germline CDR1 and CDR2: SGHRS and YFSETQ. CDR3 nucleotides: TGCGCCAGCAGCTTGGAGCGTACAGGGGGGTTGAACACTGAAGCTTTCTTT. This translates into CASSLERTGGLNTEAFF. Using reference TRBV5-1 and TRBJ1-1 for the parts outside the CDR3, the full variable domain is KAGVTQTPRYLIKTRGQQVTLSCSPISGHRSVSWYQQTPGQGLQFLFEYFSETQRNKGNFPGRFSGRQFSNSRSEMNVSTLELGDSALYLCASSLERTGGLNTEAFFGQGTRLTVV.

CDR3 sequence reads: CASSLGQGVKETQYF. In DNA form, the CDR3 reads TGTGCCAGCAGTTTGGGACAGGGGGTAAAAGAGACCCAGTACTTC. The chain recombines TRBV28 with TRBJ2-5; 11 positions match TRBD1. Germline CDR1 is MDHEN and CDR2 is SYDVKM. V was clipped by 3 bases and J by 3 bases; unmatched bases: 3. The length of the CDR3 is 15 residues.

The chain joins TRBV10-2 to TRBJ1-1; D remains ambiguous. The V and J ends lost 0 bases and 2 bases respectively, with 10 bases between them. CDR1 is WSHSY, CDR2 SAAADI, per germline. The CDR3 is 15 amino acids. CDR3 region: CASSESRAGNTEAFF. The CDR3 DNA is TGCGCCAGCAGTGAGTCTAGGGCGGGAAACACTGAAGCTTTCTTT.

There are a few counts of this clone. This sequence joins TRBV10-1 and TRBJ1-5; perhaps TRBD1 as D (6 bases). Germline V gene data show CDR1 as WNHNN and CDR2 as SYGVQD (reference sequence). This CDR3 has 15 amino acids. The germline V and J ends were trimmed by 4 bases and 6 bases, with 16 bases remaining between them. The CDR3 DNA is TGCGCCAGCAGTGTATATGGGGGGGGCGGTCAGCCCCAGCATTTT. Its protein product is CASSVYGGGGQPQHF.

The DNA of the CDR3 is TGTGCCAGCAGTGAAGCGGTCTTCGGGGGGAACCAGCCCCAGCATTTT. Translation gives CASSEAVFGGNQPQHF. This sequence joins TRBV6-1 and TRBJ1-5, with a weak D call TRBD1 (5 bases). Germline CDR1 reads MNHNS; CDR2 reads SASEGT. This CDR3 is 16 amino acids long. The V gene lost 0 bases and the J gene lost 7 bases, with 16 bases spanning the gap.

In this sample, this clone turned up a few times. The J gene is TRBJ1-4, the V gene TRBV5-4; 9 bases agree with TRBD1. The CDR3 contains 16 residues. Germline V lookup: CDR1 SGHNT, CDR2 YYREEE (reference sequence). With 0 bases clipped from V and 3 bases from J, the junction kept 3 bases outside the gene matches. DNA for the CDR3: TGTGCCAGCAGCTTGGAAGGACAGGGGCCTAATGAAAAACTGTTTTTT. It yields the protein CASSLEGQGPNEKLFF.